One and the same sample provided the 19 T cell receptor beta chains below, sequenced in a study of control samples from healthy donors and cancer patients. Libraries were prepared by immunoSEQ multiplex PCR; TCRdb keeps only in-frame clonotypes and omits some of them. The data hold under 60,000 clones, with around 94% observed a single time. The specimen was blood. The receptors here all came from a man aged 25-45 years in good health.

This sequence joins TRBV4-1 and TRBJ1-6; no reliable D call. Germline lookup yields CDR1 MGHRA and CDR2 YSYEKL. This CDR3 has 15 residues. Trimming took 1 base from V and 7 from J, leaving 11 bases between them. The CDR3 region has the DNA TGCGCCAGCAGCCAAGTACGCGATAGAAATTCACCCCTCCACTTT. It translates to CASSQVRDRNSPLHF.

The chain couples TRBV5-6 to TRBJ1-2, with D unclear. The V gene lost 1 base and the J gene lost 7 bases, with 8 bases spanning the gap. The germline V gene has CDR1 SGHDT and CDR2 YYEEEE. The CDR3 is made up of 12 amino acids. CDR3 region: CASSLNDFGYTF. In nucleotides, the CDR3 is TGTGCCAGCAGCTTGAACGATTTTGGCTACACCTTC.

This chain joins TRBV3-1 (or the pseudogene TRBV3-2) and TRBJ1-5; D gene uncertain. V shed 0 bases and J shed 0 bases, with 21 bases lying between them. The CDR3 has 20 residues. The germline CDR1 and CDR2 sequences are LGHDT and YNNKEL (reference sequence). The CDR3 reads CASSQELGSLGVNSNQPQHF. CDR3 coding DNA: TGTGCCAGCAGCCAAGAATTGGGCAGCTTAGGAGTAAATAGCAATCAGCCCCAGCATTTT.

V is TRBV19 and J is TRBJ2-1; unclear D gene. V was clipped by 7 bases and J by 5 bases, with 15 bases between them. There are 14 residues in the CDR3. CDR1 is LNHDA and CDR2 is SQIVND in the germline V gene (reference sequence). The CDR3 coding sequence is TGTGCCAGTACCGATGGGCCATCCGACAATGAGCAGTTCTTC. Amino acids: CASTDGPSDNEQFF.

This clone occurred a few times. J is TRBJ1-1 and V is TRBV6-5, with D possibly being TRBD1 (6 bases). Germline loops: CDR1 MNHEY, CDR2 SVGAGI. With 10 bases removed from V and 0 bases from J, the gap between germline ends came to 12 bases. The CDR3 sequence is 13 residues long. CDR3 nucleotides: TGTGCCATGTCTGGACAGCTGAACACTGAAGCTTTCTTT. Translation gives CAMSGQLNTEAFF.

This chain connects TRBV18 to TRBJ1-1, with D tentatively TRBD1 (6 bases). Between the trimmed V and J ends, which lost 3 bases and 0 bases, there was a span of 8 bases. The CDR3 consists of 14 residues. Germline CDR1 reads KGHSH; CDR2 reads LQKENI. The CDR3 spells CASSPRGLNTEAFF. In nucleotides, the CDR3 is TGTGCCAGCTCACCCAGGGGTTTGAACACTGAAGCTTTCTTT.

V and J are TRBV5-1 and TRBJ1-1, with 8 bases identical to TRBD1. V was pared by 3 bases and J by 11 bases, with 12 bases of the junction left unmatched. The CDR3 has 14 residues. Germline V lookup: CDR1 SGHRS, CDR2 YFSETQ. The CDR3, as DNA: TGCGCCAGCAGCTCCGGGACAGGAGGACAGATGGCTTTCTTT. Amino acids: CASSSGTGGQMAFF.

This clone has a single count. The V call is TRBV7-4, the J call TRBJ2-5, with 7 bases that match TRBD1. The CDR3 contains 16 residues. Germline V gene lookup returns CDR1 SGHVT and CDR2 SQSDAQ. The V segment lost 4 bases and the J segment 7 bases; nucleotides outside the gene matches: 15. CDR3 bases: TGTGCCAGCAGCTCACCGTTGGACAGGCTAAAGCGGACCCAGTACTTC. Translated, it gives CASSSPLDRLKRTQYF.

V is TRBV19 and J is TRBJ1-1; TRBD1 matches 8 bases. CDR3 length equals 15 residues. Trimming at V came to 7 bases and at J to 0 bases, leaving 7 bases not matched to a gene. Germline lookup yields CDR1 LNHDA and CDR2 SQIVND (reference sequence). CDR3 coding DNA: TGTGCCAGTACCGATGGACAGGGTCTGAACACTGAAGCTTTCTTT. Its translation is CASTDGQGLNTEAFF.

On this clone itself: The junction departs from germline at one end; a sequencing error may be responsible. This sequence joins TRBV6-6 and TRBJ1-2, with TRBD1 matching over 9 bases. This CDR3 comprises 14 residues. Per germline, CDR1 MNHNY and CDR2 SVGAGI (reference sequence). CDR3 loop: CVSSYGQGIEGYTF. CDR3 in DNA: TGTGTCAGCAGTTACGGACAGGGGATAGAGGGCTACACCTTC.

CDR3 residues: CASSVEDGLTDTQYF. In DNA, the CDR3 is TGTGCCAGCAGCGTAGAAGATGGTCTCACAGATACGCAGTATTTT. The V call is TRBV9, the J call TRBJ2-3; no reliable D call. The CDR3 spans 15 residues. V lost 0 bases and J lost 2, with 10 bases in between. Germline V gene data show CDR1 as SGDLS and CDR2 as YYNGEE.

J is TRBJ2-7 and V is TRBV11-1, with TRBD1 matching over 10 bases. Germline V gene lookup returns CDR1 SGHAT and CDR2 FQDESV (reference sequence). Trimming took 8 bases from V and 3 from J; bases not matched to a gene: 7. The CDR3 is 14 amino acids. The CDR3 spells CASQGGTGVYEQYF. As DNA, the CDR3 is TGTGCCAGCCAGGGAGGGACAGGGGTCTACGAGCAGTACTTC.

The chain is built from TRBV19 and TRBJ2-1, with 11 positions matching TRBD2. Germline CDR1 reads LNHDA; CDR2 reads SQIVND (reference sequence). This CDR3 spans 18 amino acids. V lost 3 bases and J lost 6; bases outside the gene matches: 13. CDR3 amino acids: CASSILTGTSGIRNEQFF. In DNA, the CDR3 is TGTGCCAGTAGTATTTTAACCGGGACTAGCGGCATCCGCAATGAGCAGTTCTTC.

This sequence joins TRBV5-1 and TRBJ1-2; D is ambiguous. This CDR3 has 13 residues. V lost 0 bases, J lost 4 bases, and 7 bases lay in between. Germline CDR1 and CDR2: SGHRS and YFSETQ. The CDR3, as DNA: TGCGCCAGCAGCTTGGAGGGCCCCTATGGCTACACCTTC. This encodes CASSLEGPYGYTF.

The rearrangement joins TRBV6-5 to TRBJ2-1; D gene uncertain. V was shortened by 0 bases and J by 7 bases, with 7 bases between the two germline ends. CDR3 size: 13 residues. Germline V gene sequence: CDR1 MNHEY, CDR2 SVGAGI. Here the CDR3 DNA reads TGTGCCAGCAGTTACTCGAGGCGGAATGAGCAGTTCTTC. This translates into CASSYSRRNEQFF.

This clone was counted once. This chain connects TRBV28 to TRBJ1-6, with 7 nucleotides matching TRBD1. Trimming removed 7 bases from V and 8 bases from J; junction bases left unmatched: 5. The CDR3 is 13 residues long. Germline assignment: CDR1 MDHEN and CDR2 SYDVKM. The CDR3 nucleotides are TGTGCCAGCACTTACAGGGGTGATTCACCCCTCCACTTT. It specifies CASTYRGDSPLHF. Variable domain in full (rest from reference TRBV28 and TRBJ1-6): DVKVTQSSRYLVKRTGEKVFLECVQDMDHENMFWYRQDPGLGLRLIYFSYDVKMKEKGDIPEGYSVSREKKERFSLILESASTNQTSMYLCASTYRGDSPLHFGNGTRLTVT.

CDR3 coding DNA: TGTGCCAGCAGCTTATTTGAGAAGGGGGCTGGCTACACCTTC. Its protein product is CASSLFEKGAGYTF. This rearrangement joins TRBV11-1 to TRBJ1-2; 7 bases fit TRBD1. CDR3 length: 14 residues. Germline lookup yields CDR1 SGHAT and CDR2 FQDESV (reference sequence). Germline trimming cut 2 bases from V and 7 bases from J; bases unmatched to any gene: 7.

The rearrangement links TRBV29-1 to TRBJ1-1; 10 nucleotides match TRBD1. Germline trimming cut 7 bases from V and 4 bases from J; bases unmatched to any gene: 6. From germline, CDR1 is SQVTM and CDR2 ANQGSEA. This CDR3 region has 13 residues. The CDR3 reads CSAGQGGFTEAFF. For the CDR3, the DNA is TGCAGCGCAGGACAGGGGGGGTTCACTGAAGCTTTCTTT.

The gene calls are TRBV10-1 and TRBJ2-2; D gene uncertain. Germline loops: CDR1 WNHNN, CDR2 SYGVQD (reference sequence). This CDR3 contains 12 residues. Trimming stripped 5 bases from V and 5 bases from J, with 6 bases between. CDR3 sequence: CASSPYTGELFF. CDR3 DNA: TGCGCCAGCAGTCCTTATACCGGGGAGCTGTTTTTT.